What follows are 23 T cell receptor beta chains derived from one specimen sequenced in a study of T cell repertoires in cytomegalovirus infection (dated by TCRdb to between 2018 and 2021). Instrument on record: Illumina HiSeq 1500. Through fastp at Q25 and MiXCR, TCRdb rebuilt clones from the public reads, retaining in-frame beta chains. Merged by CDR3 protein, the rows form single entries marked with the most common genes and DNA. Counted in this sample were about 320,000 distinct CDR3 sequences; over 7.5% of them appeared once. 3.5% to 4.5% of the sample goes to the ten largest clones. Sequenced input: PBMCs. Source of these receptors: a human donor in good health (CMV status not recorded). Some clones in this sample may be carry-over from other donors' samples.

The chain carries TRBV7-6 and TRBJ2-1, with D hard to call. Germline lookup yields CDR1 SGHVS and CDR2 FNYEAQ. The CDR3 runs to 13 residues. V lost 0 bases, J lost 13 bases, and 13 bases lay in between. The CDR3: CASSLAMGLGQFF. For the CDR3, the DNA is TGTGCCAGCAGCTTAGCCATGGGCCTAGGTCAGTTCTTC.

This chain links TRBV19 with TRBJ2-1; 7 nucleotides match TRBD2. The germline gives CDR1 LNHDA, CDR2 SQIVND (reference sequence). This CDR3 is built from 15 residues. After removal of 7 bases from V and 6 bases from J, the junction contained 12 bases not matched to a gene. CDR3 in amino acids: CASKGPGGWGNEQFF. DNA of the CDR3: TGTGCCAGTAAGGGGCCGGGGGGATGGGGCAATGAGCAGTTCTTC. The whole variable domain, remainder taken from reference TRBV19 and TRBJ2-1, is DGGITQSPKYLFRKEGQNVTLSCEQNLNHDAMYWYRQDPGQGLRLIYYSQIVNDFQKGDIAEGYSVSREKKESFPLTVTSAQKNPTAFYLCASKGPGGWGNEQFFGPGTRLTVL.

This clonotype was observed at least ten times. The chain has TRBV4-2 and TRBJ1-1; TRBD1 aligns across 9 bases. CDR1 and CDR2 from the germline V gene are LGHNA and YNFKEQ. The CDR3 runs to 18 residues. Trimming cost V 2 bases and J 3 bases; bases outside gene matches: 13. Here the CDR3 DNA reads TGTGCCAGCAGCCAAAATCCGGGACAGGGAAGGGTTCACACTGAAGCTTTCTTT. This gives the protein CASSQNPGQGRVHTEAFF.

Turning to this clonotype: A read error may explain this, as a much larger clone is one base away. V gene TRBV7-2 combines with J gene TRBJ1-2, with D uncertain. The germline V gene has CDR1 SGHTA and CDR2 FQGNSA. V was trimmed by 2 bases and J by 8 bases, leaving 12 bases between them. The CDR3 is made up of 13 amino acids. CDR3 sequence: CASSLHGAEGYTF. The CDR3 DNA reads as TGTGCCAGCAGCTTACATGGCGCGGAGGGCTACACCTTC.

The chain carries TRBV7-9 and TRBJ1-2, with D possibly matching TRBD1 (6 bases). V shed 0 bases and J shed 4 bases, with 12 bases lying between them. The CDR3 runs to 15 residues. The germline V gene has CDR1 SEHNR and CDR2 FQNEAQ (reference sequence). This CDR3 reads CASSLAPGHLYGYTF. CDR3 coding DNA: TGTGCCAGCAGCTTAGCCCCGGGACACCTCTATGGCTACACCTTC.

This sequence joins TRBV19 and TRBJ1-1, with 8 nucleotides matching TRBD1. Trimming at V came to 5 bases and at J to 1 base, leaving 9 bases not matched to a gene. Germline CDR1 reads LNHDA; CDR2 reads SQIVND (reference sequence). The CDR3 length is 16 residues. The CDR3 sequence is CASSGARTGWNTEAFF. The CDR3 nucleotides read TGTGCCAGTAGTGGGGCTCGGACAGGGTGGAACACTGAAGCTTTCTTT.

This clonotype has a count of ten or more. The V gene is TRBV7-2, the J gene TRBJ1-6, with D perhaps TRBD1 (6 bases). The germline V gene has CDR1 SGHTA and CDR2 FQGNSA. V gave up 4 bases and J gave up 5 bases, with 12 bases separating them. The CDR3 has 15 residues. The CDR3 nucleotides are TGTGCCAGCAGCTCCCAAGGACAGAATAATTCACCCCTCCACTTT. Its translation: CASSSQGQNNSPLHF.

In this sample, this clonotype turned up many times. The V and J genes are TRBV7-2 and TRBJ2-7; D tentatively fits TRBD1 or TRBD2 (6 bases each). Looked up from germline, CDR1 is SGHTA and CDR2 is FQGNSA. V was trimmed by 5 bases and J by 2 bases, leaving 13 bases between them. CDR3 length equals 14 residues. The CDR3 DNA reads TGTGCCAGCAGCCTTGACGGGGGCGCCTACGAGCAGTACTTC. Encoded protein: CASSLDGGAYEQYF. Based on the CDR3 plus reference TRBV7-2 and TRBJ2-7, the full variable domain is GAGVSQSPSNKVTEKGKDVELRCDPISGHTALYWYRQSLGQGLEFLIYFQGNSAPDKSGLPSDRFSAERTGGSVSTLTIQRTQQEDSAVYLCASSLDGGAYEQYFGPGTRLTVT.

This clonotype was observed a few times. The J gene is TRBJ1-6, the V gene TRBV27; D is possibly TRBD1 (6 bases). Germline V gene data show CDR1 as MNHEY and CDR2 as SMNVEV (reference sequence). The CDR3 contains 16 residues. Between the trimmed V and J ends, which lost 6 bases and 0 bases, there was a span of 12 bases. CDR3 residues: CASRSGVGSYNSPLHF. The CDR3 DNA sequence: TGTGCCAGCAGGTCAGGGGTCGGCTCCTATAATTCACCCCTCCACTTT.

This clonotype was counted only a few times. The chain has TRBV11-2 and TRBJ2-5, with 13 bases aligning to TRBD2. Losses at the gene ends were 2 bases for V and 5 bases for J; bases not matched to a gene: 14. Per the germline V gene, CDR1 is SGHAT and CDR2 is FQNNGV. The CDR3 is 19 amino acids. The CDR3 spells CASSLLGLAGALRVETQYF. In DNA form, the CDR3 reads TGTGCCAGCAGCTTACTCGGACTAGCGGGGGCGCTCCGTGTGGAGACCCAGTACTTC.

This clonotype was counted many times. The chain is built from TRBV12-3 or TRBV12-4 and TRBJ1-5, with D uncertain. The V end was cut by 2 bases, the J end by 4 bases, with 9 bases between. The CDR3 is 14 residues long. The CDR3 DNA reads TGTGCCAGCAGTTTACAGACGAATAATCAGCCCCAGCATTTT. The encoded protein is CASSLQTNNQPQHF.

At least ten counts were recorded for this clonotype. This chain's CDR3 is CASSLVPTSGRREQYF. CDR3 coding DNA: TGTGCCAGCAGCTTAGTGCCGACTAGCGGGAGGCGGGAGCAGTACTTC. J is TRBJ2-7 and V is TRBV7-2; 13 nucleotides match TRBD2. The germline V gene has CDR1 SGHTA and CDR2 FQGNSA. The CDR3 runs to 16 residues. V shed 1 base and J 7 bases; nucleotides not matched to a gene: 7.

The chain uses TRBV6-2 or TRBV6-3 and TRBJ2-1, with D possibly TRBD2 on 7 matching bases. The germline V and J ends were trimmed by 8 bases and 10 bases, with 21 bases remaining between them. Per germline, CDR1 MNHEY and CDR2 SVGEGT. The CDR3 runs to 14 residues. CDR3 coding DNA: TGTGCCAGCGGCAAGGGGGGGGGCCTCCAGGAGCAGTTCTTC. It specifies CASGKGGGLQEQFF.

The table lists this clonotype with many counts. Here the CDR3 DNA reads TGTGCCAGCAGCTTAGTACTAGCTCAGGAGCAGTACTTC. Its protein product is CASSLVLAQEQYF. V is TRBV7-2 and J is TRBJ2-7; D might be TRBD2 (6 bases). The CDR3 extends over 13 amino acids. Germline V CDR1 and CDR2: SGHTA, FQGNSA. The V end was cut by 1 base, the J end by 7 bases, with 11 bases between.

The chain carries TRBV18 and TRBJ2-7, with D perhaps TRBD1 or TRBD2 (5 bases each). Trimming cost V 6 bases and J 3 bases, with 15 bases left between them. CDR1 and CDR2 (germline): KGHSH, LQKENI. This CDR3 spans 14 amino acids. CDR3 coding DNA: TGTGCCAGCTCCATCCGGGACGGGGTCTACGAGCAGTACTTC. Amino acid sequence: CASSIRDGVYEQYF.

This clonotype was recorded a few times. The V gene is TRBV7-9, the J gene TRBJ2-7; D uncertain. Germline values: CDR1 SEHNR, CDR2 FQNEAQ (reference sequence). V was cut by 1 base and J by 3 bases, with 10 bases left in between. The CDR3 sequence is 14 residues long. In DNA form, the CDR3 reads TGTGCCAGCAGCTTAGTGGGCCCTTTCTACGAGCAGTACTTC. Amino acid sequence: CASSLVGPFYEQYF.

This clonotype was detected ten times or more. This chain links TRBV9 with TRBJ2-3; tentative D call: TRBD2 (6 bases). The CDR3 totals 16 residues. Germline CDR1 and CDR2: SGDLS and YYNGEE. V dropped 3 bases and J dropped 6 bases, with 20 bases sitting between them. CDR3 nucleotides: TGTGCCAGCAGCGGATCCGGGACTCAAGGGGCCGATACGCAGTATTTT. Its protein product is CASSGSGTQGADTQYF.

This chain connects TRBV6-2 or TRBV6-3 to TRBJ2-5; D call uncertain. Trimming took off 3 bases at V and 2 bases at J, with 7 bases between the two ends. Germline V gene sequence: CDR1 MNHEY, CDR2 SVGEGT. The CDR3 totals 13 residues. The CDR3 loop reads CASSYPPQETQYF. The CDR3 DNA reads TGTGCCAGCAGTTATCCCCCACAAGAGACCCAGTACTTC.

This clonotype was found once. With a much larger clone just one base away, this may be a read error. This chain joins TRBV28 and TRBJ1-1; D is unclear. Germline values: CDR1 MDHEN, CDR2 SYDVKM. This CDR3 is built from 15 residues. The V gene lost 6 bases and the J gene lost 0 bases, with 14 bases spanning the gap. This CDR3 reads CASSSPAIMNTEAFF. The CDR3, as DNA: TGTGCCAGCAGCTCCCCAGCGATAATGAACACTGAAGCTTTCTTT. The entire variable domain, with the rest obtained from reference TRBV28 and TRBJ1-1, is as follows: DVKVTQSSRYLVKRTGEKVFLECVQDMDHENMFWYRQDPGLGLRLIYFSYDVKMKEKGDIPEGYSVSREKKERFSLILESASTNQTSMYLCASSSPAIMNTEAFFGQGTRLTVV.

The rearrangement uses TRBV7-9 and TRBJ2-7; D may be TRBD2 (5 bases). V dropped 5 bases and J dropped 2 bases, with 13 bases sitting between them. Germline V gene lookup returns CDR1 SEHNR and CDR2 FQNEAQ (reference sequence). The CDR3 consists of 14 residues. CDR3 protein: CASSESSEAYEQYF. In DNA form, the CDR3 reads TGTGCCAGCAGCGAGTCTTCGGAGGCCTACGAGCAGTACTTC.

There are many counts of this clonotype. The genes are TRBV7-2 and TRBJ2-1, with 7 bases aligning to TRBD1. This CDR3 comprises 14 residues. The germline CDR1 and CDR2 sequences are SGHTA and FQGNSA. V was pared by 4 bases and J by 5 bases, with 5 bases of the junction left unmatched. In DNA, the CDR3 is TGTGCCAGCAGCTCTTCCAGGGGGAACAATGAGCAGTTCTTC. Translation: CASSSSRGNNEQFF.

This chain joins TRBV28 and TRBJ1-2; tentatively, D is TRBD1 (6 bases). The germline gives CDR1 MDHEN, CDR2 SYDVKM. This CDR3 spans 13 amino acids. The ends were cut back, 5 bases at V and 8 bases at J, with 15 bases in the middle. In DNA, the CDR3 is TGTGCCAGCAGTCCTGGACAGAGTAGGGGCTACACCTTC. Translating it yields CASSPGQSRGYTF.

This clonotype was seen ten or more times. The genes are TRBV15 and TRBJ1-2; D gene ambiguous. Germline CDR1 and CDR2: LNHNV and YYDKDF (reference sequence). Trimming removed 0 bases at V and 8 bases at J, with 16 bases between. This CDR3 region has 15 residues. Here the CDR3 DNA reads TGTGCCACCAGCAGAGACCAGGAGGCGTGGAAGGGCTACACCTTC. This sequence encodes CATSRDQEAWKGYTF.